Given below is one T cell receptor beta chain in context. Its antigen is still unknown. The PCR employed 60 Vbeta primers together with 13 Jbeta primers. Libraries were prepared by immunoSEQ multiplex PCR; TCRdb keeps only in-frame clonotypes and omits some of them. The sample holds about 180,000 clones, just over 75% seen once. The data originate from a study of cytomegalovirus exposure and HLA in healthy donors. Germline V lookup: CDR1 SGHNT, CDR2 YYREEE (reference sequence). V gave up 5 bases and J gave up 1 base, with 7 bases separating them. The CDR3 is 12 residues long. Though probably carrying unrecorded immune exposures, donors were nominally healthy at sampling. Regarding the study as a whole: Serostatus for CMV was the only available immune exposure information. Cytomegalovirus-associated TCR beta chains were listed, numbering approximately 150. For most TCR beta V segments, an earlier analysis put the productive rate at about 90% or about 30% of the time.

The sequence derives from a man in his late teens or twenties in good health and CMV-seronegative. V and J are TRBV5-4 and TRBJ2-7; D possibly corresponds to TRBD2 (5 bases). Sequencing was done on a sample of PBMCs. The chain's CDR3 is CASSSGSYEQYF. The CDR3 nucleotides are TGTGCCAGCAGTTCGGGGTCCTACGAGCAGTACTTC.